The clone carrying this TCR beta chain was detected once. This specimen comes from a study of blood T cell repertoires in COVID-19. Study as a whole: T cells, B-cell-depleted T cells, or PBMCs provided the cDNA or gDNA that served as material.

The assay was immunoSEQ multiplex PCR, and TCRdb's table has in-frame clones only and misses some. The repertoire consists of 200,000 to 250,000 clones, with approximately 81% occurring once and the leading ten covering less than 6.5%. The sequence came from a woman aged 55-69 years who had recovered from COVID-19. Sequenced input: peripheral blood.

The CDR3 region is CASSLGGARVYGYTF. Written as DNA, the CDR3 is TGCGCCAGCAGCTTGGGAGGAGCACGAGTCTATGGCTACACCTTC. This chain uses TRBV5-1 with TRBJ1-2; no reliable D call. The V gene's germline CDR1 is SGHRS and CDR2 YFSETQ. This CDR3 comprises 15 residues. Trimming took 0 bases from V and 4 from J, leaving 13 bases between them.